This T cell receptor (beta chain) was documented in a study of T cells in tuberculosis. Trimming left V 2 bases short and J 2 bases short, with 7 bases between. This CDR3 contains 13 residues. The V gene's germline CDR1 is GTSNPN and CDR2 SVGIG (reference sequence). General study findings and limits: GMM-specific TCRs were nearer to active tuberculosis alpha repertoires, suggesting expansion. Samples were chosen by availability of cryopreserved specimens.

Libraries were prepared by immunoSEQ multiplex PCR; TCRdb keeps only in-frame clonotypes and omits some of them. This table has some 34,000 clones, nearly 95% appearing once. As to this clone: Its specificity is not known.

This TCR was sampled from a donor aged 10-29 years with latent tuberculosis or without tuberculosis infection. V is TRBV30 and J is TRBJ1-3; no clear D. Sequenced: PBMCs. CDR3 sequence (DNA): TGTGCCTGGAGTTACGGTCCTGGAAACACCATATATTTT. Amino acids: CAWSYGPGNTIYF.